A selection of T cell receptor beta chains follows, all from one sample in a study of radiation and T cells in renal cell carcinoma. Repertoires were generated with immunoSEQ multiplex PCR, while TCRdb's copy carries only in-frame clones and drops some. The sample contains roughly 130,000 clones, roughly four fifths of which appear only once. This specimen consisted of blood, obtained from a patient whose treatment included radiotherapy and nephrectomy. The receptors come from a woman in her sixties or seventies with renal cell carcinoma. CDR3s include the opening cysteine and the closing phenylalanine or tryptophan. A D gene is named only where the DNA matches it firmly. Only some rows state a clone size, as once, few, many or a class for expanded clones.

j_gene	d_gene	v_gene	abundance	CDR3nt	CDR3aa
TRBJ2-1	NA	TRBV9	NA	TGTGCCAGCAGCGTAGGGGCTAGCGACTCCTACAATGAGCAGTTCTTC	CASSVGASDSYNEQFF
TRBJ2-2	NA	TRBV18	once	TGTGCCAGCTCCATGGGCCCCGGGGAGCTGTTTTTT	CASSMGPGELFF
TRBJ1-1	TRBD1	TRBV5-4	NA	TGTGCCAGCAGCAGGCAACAGGGGGGGTACACTGAAGCTTTCTTT	CASSRQQGGYTEAFF
TRBJ2-2	TRBD1	TRBV18	NA	TGTGCCAGCTCACCTGGGACAGGACGGACCGGGGAGCTGTTTTTT	CASSPGTGRTGELFF
TRBJ2-5	TRBD1	TRBV5-6	NA	TGTGCCAGCATGACAGGGGGGCAGACCCAGTACTTC	CASMTGGQTQYF
TRBJ2-1	NA	TRBV5-6	NA	TGTGCCAGCAGCTTAAGTTCGGGATGGGGGAACAATGAGCAGTTCTTC	CASSLSSGWGNNEQFF
TRBJ2-2	NA	TRBV7-9	few	TGTGCCAGCAGCTTGGTGAGCACCGGGGAGCTGTTTTTT	CASSLVSTGELFF
TRBJ2-3	TRBD2	TRBV2	NA	TGTGCCAGCAGCCACGAACCCGGGACTAGTCTTAGCCCAGATACGCAGTATTTT	CASSHEPGTSLSPDTQYF
TRBJ1-2	NA	TRBV6-5	NA	TGTGCCAGCAGTTACGGGCGGGGGGCGGACTATGGCTACACCTTC	CASSYGRGADYGYTF
TRBJ2-3	TRBD2	TRBV27	NA	TGTGCCAGCAGTTTACAAGGTAGCGGGAGTGGAGATACGCAGTATTTT	CASSLQGSGSGDTQYF
TRBJ1-1	TRBD1	TRBV6-1	NA	TGTGCCAGCAGTGAAGGTTTTCGACAGGGGGACACTGAAGCTTTCTTT	CASSEGFRQGDTEAFF
TRBJ1-5	NA	TRBV7-9	NA	TGTGCCAGCAGCTTAGCGGGACCGGGCAATCAGCCCCAGCATTTT	CASSLAGPGNQPQHF
TRBJ2-7	NA	TRBV4-3	NA	TGCGCCAGCAGTACCCTAAGAGCGGATAGCTCCTACGAGCAGTACTTC	CASSTLRADSSYEQYF
TRBJ1-5	NA	TRBV19	NA	TGTGCCAGTAGCCCAACAGGTGAGGGCAATCAGCCCCAGCATTTT	CASSPTGEGNQPQHF
TRBJ2-1	NA	TRBV4-2	NA	TGTGCCAGCAGCCGAGGGGGCGGAGGGGCCTACAATGAGCAGTTCTTC	CASSRGGGGAYNEQFF
TRBJ2-2	NA	TRBV19	few	TGTGCCAGTAGTCCCTGGACAGTGAACACCGGGGAGCTGTTTTTT	CASSPWTVNTGELFF
TRBJ2-7	NA	TRBV6-1	NA	TGTGCCAGCAGTGAACGCCACCCGCTCTACGAGCAGTACTTC	CASSERHPLYEQYF
TRBJ1-1	NA	TRBV7-2	NA	TGTGCCAGCAGCCTCCGGGCAGGCACGGGGAACACTGAAGCTTTCTTT	CASSLRAGTGNTEAFF
TRBJ1-2	TRBD1	TRBV5-6	NA	TGTGCCAGCAGCAAACCGGGACAGGGAGGAAGGTATGGCTACACCTTC	CASSKPGQGGRYGYTF
TRBJ1-4	TRBD1	TRBV7-2	NA	TGTGCCAGCAGCTTGTTACCCCGATCGAGCGGGACAGGGAATGAAAAACTGTTTTTT	CASSLLPRSSGTGNEKLFF
TRBJ1-2	TRBD1	TRBV7-9	NA	TGTGCCAGCAGCTTGCTGACAGGGGGCGCGAACTATGGCTACACCTTC	CASSLLTGGANYGYTF
TRBJ2-7	NA	TRBV6-5	NA	TGTGCCAGCAGTTTCGGACAATTCTACGAGCAGTACTTC	CASSFGQFYEQYF
TRBJ2-7	NA	TRBV30	once	TGTGCCTATAAATTAAACAGGGTTATCGACGAGCAGTACTTC	CAYKLNRVIDEQYF
TRBJ2-1	NA	TRBV14	NA	TGTGCCAGCAGCCAAGGGGGGCCCCCCTACAATGAGCAGTTCTTC	CASSQGGPPYNEQFF
TRBJ1-6	NA	TRBV2	once	TGTGCCAGCAGTGAAGGGGACTCCTATAATTCACCCCTCCACTTT	CASSEGDSYNSPLHF
TRBJ2-3	TRBD1	TRBV2	NA	TGTGCCAGCAGTGTTGGACAGGGGCGTCGCACAGATACGCAGTATTTT	CASSVGQGRRTDTQYF